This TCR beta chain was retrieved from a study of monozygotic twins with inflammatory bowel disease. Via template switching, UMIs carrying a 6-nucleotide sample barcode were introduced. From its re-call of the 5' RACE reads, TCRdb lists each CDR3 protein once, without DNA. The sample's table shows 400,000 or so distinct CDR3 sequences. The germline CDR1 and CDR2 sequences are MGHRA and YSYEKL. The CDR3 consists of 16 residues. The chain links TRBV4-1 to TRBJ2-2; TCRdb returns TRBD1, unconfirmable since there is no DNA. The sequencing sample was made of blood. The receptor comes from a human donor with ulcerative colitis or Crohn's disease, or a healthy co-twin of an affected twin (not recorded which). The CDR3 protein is CASSQASGGDTGELFF.